This T cell receptor (beta chain) was sequenced during a study of blood T cell repertoires in COVID-19. Germline V CDR1 and CDR2: MNHEY, SVGAGI. V was pared by 6 bases and J by 5 bases, with 15 bases between. The CDR3 has 14 amino acids. Only in-frame clones appear in the TCRdb table, and some are missing; sequencing was by immunoSEQ multiplex PCR. The sample yields 490,000 or so clones, about 88% seen once. The rearrangement links TRBV6-5 to TRBJ2-3; no clear D gene. The receptor's source is a woman aged 55-70 years who had recovered from COVID-19. Material: PBMCs or T cells enriched from blood (not recorded which). The CDR3 region has the DNA TGTGCCAGCAGCGGGTCTGTCAGCGAAGATACGCAGTATTTT. Its protein is CASSGSVSEDTQYF.